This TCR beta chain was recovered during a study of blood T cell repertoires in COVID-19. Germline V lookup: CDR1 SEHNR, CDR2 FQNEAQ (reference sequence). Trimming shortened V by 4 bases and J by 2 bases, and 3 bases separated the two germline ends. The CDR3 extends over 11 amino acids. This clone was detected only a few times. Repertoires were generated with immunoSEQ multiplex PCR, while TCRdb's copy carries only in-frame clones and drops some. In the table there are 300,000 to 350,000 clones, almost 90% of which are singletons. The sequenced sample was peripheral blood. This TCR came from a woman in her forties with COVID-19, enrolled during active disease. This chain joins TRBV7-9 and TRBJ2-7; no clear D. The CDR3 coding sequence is TGTGCCAGCAGCTCCGCCTACGAGCAGTACTTC. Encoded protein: CASSSAYEQYF.